Listed here is a single T cell receptor (beta chain). Original data processing: Reference gene primer amplification gave estimated nucleated cell counts. Libraries were prepared by immunoSEQ multiplex PCR; TCRdb keeps only in-frame clonotypes and omits some of them. The V and J calls and clone size are taken from that table; D and trimming were inferred from the DNA. The table includes approximately 260,000 clones, around 84% detected once. The source of the sample is a study of blood T cell repertoires in COVID-19. Study information: From T cells, B-cell-depleted T cells, or PBMCs came the material, which was cDNA or gDNA.

Living in about two dozen US areas, the participants were between about 18 and 100 years of age. The CDR3 loop spans 13 amino acids. Germline-derived CDR1 and CDR2 are KGHSH and LQKENI. V was cut by 6 bases and J by 7 bases, with 16 bases left in between. The specimen sequenced was PBMCs or T cells enriched from blood (not recorded which). The J gene is TRBJ2-7, the V gene TRBV18; D is perhaps TRBD1 (5 bases). This sequence was found in a woman aged 50 to 60 who had been exposed to COVID-19. CDR3 bases: TGTGCCAGCTCTCCTGGGGCCCTGGGAGAGCAGTACTTC. Protein product: CASSPGALGEQYF.